This passage covers 15 T cell receptor beta chains from one sample sequenced in a study of T cells in localized non-small cell lung cancer. The data were produced by immunoSEQ multiplex PCR, yet TCRdb's version contains in-frame clones alone and is incomplete. The repertoire consists of about 54,000 clones, with over 75% occurring once and the leading ten covering roughly 21%. The sample was peripheral blood, taken before any cancer treatment. The receptor source for this set is a female donor over 55 with stage II squamous cell lung carcinoma.

In the case of this clone: The same CDR3 is also encoded by other DNA sequences in this sample. This chain joins TRBV18 and TRBJ1-4; D unclear. This CDR3 has 15 amino acids. CDR1 is KGHSH, CDR2 LQKENI, per germline. Trimming took 3 bases from V and 0 from J, leaving 8 bases between them. The CDR3 here is CASSPDGATNEKLFF. The CDR3, as DNA: TGTGCCAGCTCACCTGACGGTGCAACTAATGAAAAACTGTTTTTT.

The V gene is TRBV5-1, the J gene TRBJ1-2, with D tentatively TRBD1 (6 bases). Deletions cut 1 base from V and 6 bases from J, with 19 bases between. The germline V gene has CDR1 SGHRS and CDR2 YFSETQ. The CDR3 has 16 residues. Written as DNA, the CDR3 is TGCGCCAGCAGCTTGTCCCTGGCAGGGGTAGGAAATGGCTACACCTTC. It yields the protein CASSLSLAGVGNGYTF. Based on the CDR3 plus reference TRBV5-1 and TRBJ1-2, the full variable domain is KAGVTQTPRYLIKTRGQQVTLSCSPISGHRSVSWYQQTPGQGLQFLFEYFSETQRNKGNFPGRFSGRQFSNSRSEMNVSTLELGDSALYLCASSLSLAGVGNGYTFGSGTRLTVV.

Turning to this clone: Other DNA sequences of this sample code for an identical CDR3. The chain is built from TRBV18 and TRBJ1-1, with no clear D. Germline V gene data show CDR1 as KGHSH and CDR2 as LQKENI. This CDR3 is 13 amino acids long. Trimming left V 3 bases short and J 0 bases short, with 5 bases between. CDR3 DNA: TGTGCCAGCTCACCGGGGTTGAACACTGAAGCTTTCTTT. Amino acid sequence: CASSPGLNTEAFF.

This clone is deemed medium-sized. V and J are TRBV6-4 and TRBJ1-2; no firm D call. Trimming took off 2 bases at V and 6 bases at J, with 22 bases between the two ends. Germline V gene lookup returns CDR1 MRHNA and CDR2 SNTAGT. This CDR3 spans 17 amino acids. CDR3 DNA sequence: TGTGCCAGCAGTGACCTACCTCGTCCGACCAGGCTGGATGGCTACACCTTC. Translation: CASSDLPRPTRLDGYTF.

CDR3 loop: CASSLETWGYTF. The CDR3 DNA follows: TGTGCCAGCAGCTTGGAGACCTGGGGCTACACCTTC. The chain links TRBV7-2 to TRBJ1-2; D not resolved. The CDR3 has 12 amino acids. Germline CDR1 reads SGHTA; CDR2 reads FQGNSA. Between the trimmed V and J ends, which lost 3 bases and 8 bases, there was a span of 10 bases.

Only one count was recorded for this clone. The CDR3, as DNA: TGTGCCAGCAGCCAAGGGTTCGGCGGAGGCTTCGAGCAGTACTTC. It codes for CASSQGFGGGFEQYF. V and J are TRBV14 and TRBJ2-7; weak D call: TRBD2 (5 bases). CDR3 length: 15 amino acids. Germline CDR1 reads SGHDN; CDR2 reads FVKESK. V shed 1 base and J shed 6 bases, with 16 bases lying between them.

The chain carries TRBV10-3 and TRBJ2-7, with D uncertain. Germline CDR1 and CDR2: ENHRY and SYGVKD. V lost 5 bases, J lost 7 bases, and 15 bases lay in between. The length of the CDR3 is 13 residues. CDR3 sequence (DNA): TGTGCCATCAGTTATGATTCCTTGGGGGAGCAGTACTTC. As protein: CAISYDSLGEQYF.

On this clone itself: A much larger clone lies one base from this, so it may be a read error. The CDR3 sequence is CASTLTGNTEAFF. In DNA, the CDR3 is TGTGCCAGCACACTGACAGGGAACACTGAAGCTTTCTTT. The rearrangement joins TRBV2 to TRBJ1-1, with a weak D call TRBD1 (6 bases). Trimming shortened V by 7 bases and J by 1 base, and 10 bases separated the two germline ends. This CDR3 comprises 13 residues. The germline gives CDR1 SNHLY, CDR2 FYNNEI.

V and J are TRBV6-1 and TRBJ1-4; D not resolved. CDR1 and CDR2 (germline): MNHNS, SASEGT. V was cut by 7 bases and J by 2 bases, with 5 bases left in between. The CDR3 extends over 12 amino acids. The CDR3 region is CASKQTNEKLFF. Written as DNA, the CDR3 is TGTGCCAGCAAACAGACTAATGAAAAACTGTTTTTT.

Only a few counts were recorded for this clone. The J gene is TRBJ1-1, the V gene TRBV6-6, with D uncertain. Germline lookup yields CDR1 MNHNY and CDR2 SVGAGI (reference sequence). This CDR3 is built from 13 residues. The V gene lost 0 bases and the J gene lost 4 bases, with 6 bases spanning the gap. The CDR3 DNA is TGTGCCAGCAGTTACTCGGGTGGCACTGAAGCTTTCTTT. Translated: CASSYSGGTEAFF.

DNA of the CDR3: TGTGCCAGCAGCGTGGGACAGGGTCTTTCGTACGAGCAGTACTTC. Translating gives CASSVGQGLSYEQYF. This chain connects TRBV7-6 to TRBJ2-7, with TRBD1 matching 9 bases. Losses at the gene ends were 5 bases for V and 4 bases for J; bases not matched to a gene: 9. The CDR3 spans 15 residues. CDR1 SGHVS and CDR2 FNYEAQ come from the germline V gene.

The chain links TRBV7-9 to TRBJ1-4, with D possibly being TRBD1 (6 bases). This CDR3 is 15 amino acids long. The V and J ends lost 4 bases and 5 bases respectively, with 14 bases between them. CDR1 SEHNR and CDR2 FQNEAQ come from the germline V gene (reference sequence). In DNA, the CDR3 is TGTGCCAGCAGCTCCTTGGCGGGGACAAATGAAAAACTGTTTTTT. Protein product: CASSSLAGTNEKLFF.

The chain recombines TRBV5-4 with TRBJ2-3, with D maybe TRBD2 (6 bases). The germline V gene encodes CDR1 SGHNT and CDR2 YYREEE (reference sequence). This CDR3 contains 17 residues. The V and J ends lost 4 bases and 0 bases respectively, with 18 bases between them. This CDR3 is CASSPAGPTSSTDTQYF. The DNA of the CDR3 is TGTGCCAGCAGCCCGGCGGGGCCGACGTCGAGCACAGATACGCAGTATTTT. The whole variable domain, remainder taken from reference TRBV5-4 and TRBJ2-3, is ETGVTQSPTHLIKTRGQQVTLRCSSQSGHNTVSWYQQALGQGPQFIFQYYREEENGRGNFPPRFSGLQFPNYSSELNVNALELDDSALYLCASSPAGPTSSTDTQYFGPGTRLTVL.

This sequence joins TRBV7-2 and TRBJ2-1, with 10 bases identical to TRBD2. V shed 5 bases, J shed 5 bases, and the junction held 6 bases outside the gene matches. Germline CDR1 reads SGHTA; CDR2 reads FQGNSA. The CDR3 runs to 15 residues. As DNA, the CDR3 is TGTGCCAGCAGCGCTCCTAGCGGGGGAAACAATGAGCAGTTCTTC. Residues: CASSAPSGGNNEQFF.

The chain links TRBV6-5 to TRBJ1-5; TRBD1 is a possible D gene (5 bases). Looked up from germline, CDR1 is MNHEY and CDR2 is SVGAGI. Trimming removed 6 bases at V and 2 bases at J, with 8 bases between. The CDR3 spans 13 residues. The CDR3 protein is CASSRDGNQPQHF. DNA for the CDR3: TGTGCCAGCAGCCGGGACGGCAATCAGCCCCAGCATTTT.